The 14 T cell receptor beta chains presented below share a single source sample, sequenced in a study of cytomegalovirus exposure and HLA in healthy donors (dated by TCRdb to 2016 to 2017). The library was generated by the immunoSEQ multiplex PCR assay. For the multiplex PCR, a mixture combining 60 forward primers for TCR Vbeta segments and 13 reverse primers for TCR Jbeta segments was used. TCRdb provides this immuneACCESS table in a form limited to in-frame rearrangements. Some clones are lacking; in checked studies, under half of them reflect an unresolved V gene, and why the rest are absent is not known. The sample includes 100,000 to 150,000 clones, with around four fifths observed a single time. Approximately 10% of the sample goes to the ten largest clones. Sequencing was done on a sample of PBMCs. The receptors were sampled from a man aged 25-45 years in good health and CMV-seropositive.

The V and J genes are TRBV5-1 and TRBJ2-3; D not certain. V was cut by 2 bases and J by 2 bases, with 12 bases left in between. This CDR3 is 15 amino acids long. Germline CDR1 SGHRS, CDR2 YFSETQ. CDR3 DNA: TGCGCCAGCAGCTTCATGCCTACCCTCACAGATACGCAGTATTTT. Translation gives CASSFMPTLTDTQYF.

J is TRBJ1-2 and V is TRBV28; D ambiguous. This CDR3 has 12 amino acids. V was pared by 7 bases and J by 3 bases, with 9 bases between. Germline V gene lookup returns CDR1 MDHEN and CDR2 SYDVKM. CDR3: CASKWQDYGYTF. The CDR3 nucleotides are TGTGCCAGCAAGTGGCAGGACTATGGCTACACCTTC.

This clone was observed a handful of times. V and J are TRBV11-3 and TRBJ2-1, with D possibly being TRBD2 (6 bases). The germline V gene encodes CDR1 SGHNT and CDR2 YENEEA. This CDR3 spans 13 amino acids. The germline V and J ends were trimmed by 4 bases and 10 bases, with 14 bases remaining between them. CDR3 loop: CASSSLTAGEQFF. The CDR3 coding sequence is TGTGCCAGCAGCTCTCTGACCGCGGGAGAGCAGTTCTTC.

The chain is built from TRBV7-2 and TRBJ2-2; the match to TRBD2 covers 7 bases. The germline CDR1 and CDR2 sequences are SGHTA and FQGNSA. Germline trimming cut 5 bases from V and 0 bases from J; bases unmatched to any gene: 6. This CDR3 has 16 amino acids. CDR3 in DNA: TGTGCCAGCAGCCATAATGCGGGAGCGAACACCGGGGAGCTGTTTTTT. It specifies CASSHNAGANTGELFF.

A single count supports this clone. This chain links TRBV4-1 with TRBJ2-7, with D possibly matching TRBD1 (6 bases). This CDR3 has 15 residues. V shed 0 bases and J shed 4 bases, with 13 bases lying between them. CDR1 is MGHRA and CDR2 is YSYEKL in the germline V gene. CDR3 DNA: TGCGCCAGCAGCCAAGAACAGGGTCTAAGATACGAGCAGTACTTC. This translates into CASSQEQGLRYEQYF.

This clone occurred a few times. The chain has TRBV29-1 and TRBJ2-7, with 11 bases matching TRBD2. Germline CDR1 is SQVTM and CDR2 is ANQGSEA. The junction had 11 bases not matched to a gene; V was cut back by 1 base and J by 3 bases. The CDR3 consists of 17 residues. This chain's CDR3 is CSVEGPWGTSGDYEQYF. CDR3 DNA: TGCAGCGTTGAAGGTCCCTGGGGGACTAGCGGAGACTACGAGCAGTACTTC.

The rearrangement links TRBV11-2 to TRBJ2-7, with D unclear. Trimming removed 5 bases from V and 3 bases from J, with 11 bases in between. This CDR3 region has 13 residues. The germline CDR1 and CDR2 sequences are SGHAT and FQNNGV. The CDR3 coding sequence is TGTGCCAGCAGCACTTATGATTTCTACGAGCAGTACTTC. Translated, it gives CASSTYDFYEQYF.

V is TRBV9 and J is TRBJ1-5; D gene unclear. Germline values: CDR1 SGDLS, CDR2 YYNGEE. V lost 2 bases, J lost 6 bases, and 12 bases lay in between. The CDR3 covers 14 residues. The CDR3 here is CASSVAPEGQPQHF. CDR3 nucleotides: TGTGCCAGCAGCGTGGCCCCGGAGGGTCAGCCCCAGCATTTT.

The CDR3 loop reads CASSSNLDTSYEQYF. The CDR3, as DNA: TGTGCCAGCAGCTCTAACCTGGACACCTCCTACGAGCAGTACTTC. This chain uses TRBV9 with TRBJ2-7; D possibly corresponds to TRBD1 (5 bases). The CDR3 spans 15 residues. V shed 4 bases and J shed 0 bases, with 14 bases lying between them. Looked up from germline, CDR1 is SGDLS and CDR2 is YYNGEE.

The V and J genes are TRBV13 and TRBJ2-1, with 14 bases identical to TRBD2. Germline V gene lookup returns CDR1 PRHDT and CDR2 FYEKMQ (reference sequence). V shed 8 bases, J shed 5 bases, and the junction held 2 bases outside the gene matches. The CDR3 consists of 14 residues. This CDR3 is CASETSGRDNEQFF. CDR3 bases: TGTGCCAGCGAGACTAGCGGGAGGGACAATGAGCAGTTCTTC.

The chain is built from TRBV9 and TRBJ2-1; maybe TRBD1 (10 bases). Trimming shortened V by 4 bases and J by 2 bases, and 19 bases separated the two germline ends. This CDR3 has 17 residues. Germline V gene lookup returns CDR1 SGDLS and CDR2 YYNGEE. The CDR3 DNA follows: TGTGCCAGCAGCCTCAGCGGGGGGACAGGGGCCTACAATGAGCAGTTCTTC. Translating gives CASSLSGGTGAYNEQFF.

This rearrangement joins TRBV18 to TRBJ1-1; no definite D call. The CDR3 spans 16 residues. V lost 3 bases to trimming and J lost 0 bases, with 14 bases between them. The germline V gene has CDR1 KGHSH and CDR2 LQKENI. CDR3 sequence reads: CASSPRGDKLNTEAFF. The CDR3 DNA reads as TGTGCCAGCTCACCGAGAGGTGATAAGTTGAACACTGAAGCTTTCTTT. The complete variable domain, with remaining parts taken from reference TRBV18 and TRBJ1-1, reads NAGVMQNPRHLVRRRGQEARLRCSPMKGHSHVYWYRQLPEEGLKFMVYLQKENIIDESGMPKERFSAEFPKEGPSILRIQQVVRGDSAAYFCASSPRGDKLNTEAFFGQGTRLTVV.

This clone was seen a single time. This sequence joins TRBV5-1 and TRBJ2-3, with TRBD2 as a possible D gene (6 bases). V was trimmed by 6 bases and J by 0 bases, leaving 11 bases between them. Germline V gene lookup returns CDR1 SGHRS and CDR2 YFSETQ. This CDR3 is built from 14 residues. The DNA for the CDR3 is TGCGCCAGCAACCTGGGGGGAAGCACAGATACGCAGTATTTT. Residues: CASNLGGSTDTQYF.

Details on this clone: The junction differs from germline at one of its ends, possibly a read error. The chain carries TRBV7-9 and TRBJ1-2; 12 bases line up with TRBD1. Per germline, CDR1 SEHNR and CDR2 FQNEAQ (reference sequence). This CDR3 has 16 amino acids. The chain's CDR3 is CSSSLPGTGGDYGYTF. In DNA, the CDR3 is TGTTCCAGCAGCTTACCCGGGACAGGGGGCGACTATGGCTACACCTTC.